The rows below give T cell receptor beta chains drawn from one sample of a study of T cell responses to AZD1222 COVID-19 vaccine. Profiling relied on immunoSEQ multiplex PCR, and the TCRdb table lists in-frame clones only, not all of them. The sample consists of about 190,000 clones, about nine tenths of them appearing once. The input for sequencing was peripheral blood, taken on day 0 of AZD1222 vaccination. The receptors derive from an adult in good health. CDR3s leave out the opening cysteine and the closing phenylalanine or tryptophan.

TRBV6-6,TRBJ1-3,ASSYDSRVHGNTIY
TRBV21-1,TRBJ1-1,ASSALETGQGPRDAEAF
TRBV6-5,TRBJ2-2,ASSYGLSNTGELF
TRBV10-2,TRBJ2-3,AGGGMTTDTQY
TRBV28,TRBJ1-4,ASSLGSGGEKLF
TRBV2,TRBJ2-2,ASGGRVLNTGELF
TRBV27,TRBJ1-6,ASSSQRDSPLH
TRBV19,TRBJ2-3,ASTKGQYIDTQY
TRBV6-5,TRBJ1-2,ASSPINGYT
TRBV3-1/TRBV3-2,TRBJ2-4,ASSQVSAGFEAKNIQY
TRBV4-2,TRBJ2-7,ASSLAGTSGGAGYEQY
TRBV2,TRBJ2-1,ASSEAPGGF
TRBV2,TRBJ1-6,ASRDRDNSPLH
TRBV25-1,TRBJ1-5,ASSGGYQPQH
TRBV6-6,TRBJ2-7,ASSQRLPYYEQY
TRBV27,TRBJ2-1,ASSFRSRGYNEQF
TRBV18,TRBJ2-5,ASSPSIGPGRGQETQY
TRBV7-2,TRBJ1-2,ASSLNRVNYGYT
TRBV29-1,TRBJ1-3,SAAGTGAGNTIY
TRBV12-5,TRBJ2-2,ASGNTGLGADTGELF
TRBV3-1/TRBV3-2,TRBJ2-7,ASSQGAPSGEQY
TRBV6-5,TRBJ1-1,ASSYPGHGDTEAF
TRBV10-3,TRBJ1-2,AISGLKRGSNYGYT
TRBV29-1,TRBJ1-1,SVDGTDTEAF
TRBV18,TRBJ1-2,ASSRGTGEGYT
TRBV3-1/TRBV3-2,TRBJ1-1,ASSLTGGVPEAF
TRBV10-3,TRBJ2-4,AIRAEGTGSNIQY
TRBV7-2,TRBJ2-5,ASSPLIAGEYQETQY
TRBV5-6,TRBJ1-2,ASSFFSPQTASEYGYT
TRBV14,TRBJ1-1,ASSQDPGRVNTEAF
TRBV5-1,TRBJ1-1,ASSNSPGQNTEAF
TRBV19,TRBJ1-4,ASSPSMGEKLF
TRBV7-3,TRBJ2-1,ASSLTGTSGGSSSYNEQF
TRBV7-8,TRBJ2-7,ASSLVIGQGTYEQY
TRBV11-2,TRBJ2-2,ASSPGELF
TRBV11-2,TRBJ2-7,ASSWTGGSSYEQY
TRBV6-2/TRBV6-3,TRBJ2-3,ASSLRTDTQY
TRBV12-3/TRBV12-4,TRBJ1-5,ASSPGTFPH
TRBV9,TRBJ1-4,ASSAWTGSNEKLF
TRBV5-1,TRBJ2-1,ASSWGLAGGRLDEQF
TRBV18,TRBJ2-5,ASSPFSTSGEETQY
TRBV10-3,TRBJ2-7,AIGGGTGNYEQY
TRBV15,TRBJ1-6,ATSRVGTGGPSRSLH
TRBV27,TRBJ2-7,ASSLFLGRAYEQY
TRBV9,TRBJ2-2,ASSVGLAGGPETGELF
TRBV6-4,TRBJ2-5,ASSRDPGPGGSQY
TRBV18,TRBJ1-5,ASSPAGGSNQPQH
TRBV10-3,TRBJ1-5,ATTILWEDSNQPQH
TRBV12-3/TRBV12-4,TRBJ1-1,ASSPQGGTEAF
TRBV5-6,TRBJ2-1,ASSLGGGPYNEQF